This T cell receptor (beta chain) derives from a study of cytomegalovirus exposure and HLA in healthy donors (dated by TCRdb to 2015 to 2018). About the investigation overall: An earlier analysis of several hundred of the donors reported more than 250 Gb of sequence data and 100 million to 130 million unique TCR beta sequences from 190 million or so T cells. About 300 gigabases of sequencing data and around 80 million unique TCR sequences made up an early release that covered approximately 650 HLA-typed donors. Among the roughly 380 genotyped donors, around 81% belonged to the genetic ancestry cluster associated with self-reported Caucasian donors. The aim of the study was to test whether cataloging public T cell receptors could identify signatures of past pathogen exposure. The study profiled the T cell repertoires of around 700 subjects by immunosequencing and related them to cytomegalovirus serostatus. A separate validation cohort of about 110 different subjects was used in addition to the 666-subject first cohort. The study combined high-throughput TCR immunosequencing, statistical association of individual TCRs with disease status, and machine learning to predict cytomegalovirus infection status. A later analysis re-examined previously published TCR beta repertoires from more than 600 donors and added high-resolution HLA genotyping to investigate patterns of TCR occurrence. Rather than using new phenotypic data, the later analysis identified candidate immune exposures from TCR beta sequences and from how often those sequences occurred across donors. To decide whether each TCR beta V gene segment behaved as functional or pseudogenic, an earlier analysis of some 540 of the donors relied on high-throughput TCR beta sequencing. Donor age, sex, ethnicity and CMV serostatus were compiled together with the repertoire data. Genome-wide SNP genotypes for about 60% of the roughly 700 donors were used in a later genetic analysis, which treated that subset as a discovery cohort. Every repertoire in the discovery cohort had been generated on one and the same sequencing platform. Both class I and class II loci were covered by HLA typing, at four-digit resolution. The number of typed donors differed by locus: about 620-640 for A, B, C, DRB1 and DQB1; approximately 520 for DQA1; over 600 for DPA1; and some 470 for DPB1. Several DR-DQ haplotypes were handled as single units for association and clustering because linkage in the cohort was strong. Across 300 to 500 genotyped donors of the cohort, an average of about 200,000 unique TCR beta nucleotide sequences per donor were sequenced, and roughly 20% of those sequences were non-productive.

Libraries were made using the immunoSEQ multiplex PCR assay. The multiplex PCR relied on a mix of 60 forward primers for TCR Vbeta segments and 13 reverse primers for TCR Jbeta segments. Amplification of the CDR3 region of rearranged TCR beta genes was performed with a multiplex PCR assay on genomic DNA. The amplified TCR beta libraries were sequenced on the Illumina HiSeq System as 87-base-pair reads. Per the authors' processing: Across the 670 or so repertoires, a later analysis counted tens of millions of unique TCR beta chains, around 11 million of which were shared by at least two donors. Raw reads were error-corrected and collapsed into unique sequences with a nearest-neighbor algorithm that merged closely related sequences to remove PCR and sequencing errors. CDR3 sequences were aligned to IMGT reference sequences to assign V, D and J gene segments. For a sequence to be retained, at least a six-nucleotide match to both a V gene segment and a J gene segment was required. Rearrangements were classified as productive when the CDR3 lacked stop codons and remained in frame with V and J, and all other rearrangements were classified as non-productive. CDR3 was defined according to IMGT convention as the region running from the second conserved V-encoded cysteine to the conserved J-encoded phenylalanine. The earlier analysis of 500 to 750 of the donors excluded any sequence lacking an unambiguous match to a single V gene segment. An earlier analysis of under 750 of the donors called V segments functional above 56.7% productive rearrangements and segregating when the between-donor standard deviation exceeded 5%. A statistical classification framework was built for diagnosing cytomegalovirus status from the catalog of TCR beta chain sequences. In a later analysis, V and J genes were assigned by comparing TCR nucleotide sequences against IMGT/GENE-DB human TR gene sequences. A later analysis assigned CDR3 sequences and most-parsimonious VDJ recombination scenarios with the TCRdist pipeline. A later analysis defined each TCR beta chain by its CDR3 amino acid sequence plus V-gene family, and excluded reads lacking a unique V-gene family. As a way to deal with suspected cross-contamination and a sequencing artifact, a later analysis dropped 500 to 700 nucleotide sequences that were highly shared and had low generation probability. In a later analysis, a clonal expansion index was calculated for each public chain from normalized within-repertoire ranks of inferred template counts. In a later analysis, generation probabilities were computed using a VDJ recombination model fitted to out-of-frame rearrangements, and the results were checked against IGoR. In a later analysis, hypergeometric tests were used to score TCR-TCR, TCR-HLA and TCR-CMV co-occurrence, with a repertoire-size bias correction applied to TCR pairs. In a later analysis, false discovery rates were estimated by permuting HLA or CMV assignments 20 times. In a later analysis, co-occurring TCRs were grouped using DBSCAN, and TCRdist sequence similarity was added for clustering within HLA-allele-positive subsets. Repertoires with fewer than 30,000 or more than 120,000 public chains were left out of co-occurrence clustering, as were a handful of repertoires with anomalous nucleotide sharing. This immuneACCESS table, as held by TCRdb, lists in-frame sequences with V and J called but not all clones. Of the missing ones, under half trace to an unresolved V gene in checked studies; the others have no known cause. That table is the source of V, J and clone size, and D and trimming were worked out from the DNA. The sample table lists about 130,000 clones, around 76% of them with a count of one. Roughly 7% of the sample belongs to the ten largest clones.

Note on this clone: Its antigen is currently not known. Per-nucleotide qualities are absent, and no much larger clonotype sits a single base away.

Results and caveats for the whole study, not just this receptor: Because the 87-base-pair reads could not distinguish some IMGT-functional V segments, including TRBV6-2 and TRBV6-3, those segments were excluded. A few of the identified cytomegalovirus-associated TCR beta chains were confirmed in vitro to be specific for cytomegalovirus antigens. In a later analysis, most CMV-associated TCR beta chains were found to appear HLA-restricted, with HLA associations seemingly driven largely by CMV exposure. According to a later genetic analysis, donors in an Asian-associated ancestry cluster had fewer N-insertions in productive TCRs than the approximately 630-donor mean. Specific HLA alleles were associated with 18,000 or so TCR beta sequences at a false discovery rate of 0.05 in a later analysis. Correlated functional status among segregating V segments might reflect linkage disequilibrium, but an unknown experimental factor could not be ruled out. Immune exposure information for the cohort was limited to CMV serostatus. In a later analysis, several top co-occurrence clusters were reported to appear linked to parvovirus B19, influenza, CMV and Epstein-Barr virus. Most TCR sequences were observed very rarely across donors, whereas some public TCRs were present in many individuals. According to a later analysis, TCR association rates differed among HLA loci, with DRB1 alleles showing the most associated TCRs and HLA-C alleles showing the fewest. In an earlier analysis of 587 of the donors, most TCR beta V segments appeared in productive rearrangements about 87% or about 30% of the time, broadly matching IMGT annotations. Strong co-occurrence of HLA alleles, especially DR and DQ, made assigning TCR associations to individual alleles difficult. The authors suggested that the approach could potentially be generalized to other disease states and immunological phenotypes. Because HLA typing was unavailable for some donors at each locus, only the typed subset was used in association tests. Cytomegalovirus status was reported to be diagnosed by the classifier with high specificity and sensitivity in both the original and validation cohorts. In a later analysis, HLA-associated TCR beta chains showed more clonal expansion and lower generation probabilities than non-associated chains that were equally common. A further reported finding was that TCR beta sequences accurately predicted the HLA-A and HLA-B alleles for most subjects in the first cohort. The sequencing pipeline was judged likely to have produced a cluster of highly shared sequence variants as a technical artifact. The study listed 164 TCR beta chains as associated with cytomegalovirus. Because counts were too low, some 17 rarely observed V segments, including chromosome 9 orphons, were left out of the earlier analysis of 587 of the donors. The cohort was sequenced for TCR beta chains only, and without alpha or paired-chain data the features that could be detected were limited. Presence/absence analyses assumed roughly uniform sequencing depth across donors, an assumption that may not hold. A later genetic analysis associated a missense DCLRE1C variant with V-gene and J-gene trimming of TCR beta chains, and an independent cohort replicated the association.

According to the germline V gene, CDR1 reads MDHEN and CDR2 reads SYDVKM. Unmatched junction bases come to 11, with V trimmed by 8 bases and J by 7 bases. The CDR3 measures 14 amino acids from cysteine to phenylalanine. The retained sequence is limited to the CDR3, 42 bases, with the frame set at the first base. In total, 666 healthy bone marrow donors made up the cohort. Cohort members were all nominally healthy when sampled, although unrecorded immune exposures were likely present. The donor tested CMV seronegative and was one of the 352 seronegative cohort members. A peripheral blood sample was provided by each donor, and peripheral blood mononuclear cells were used for TCR beta sequencing. The Qiagen DNeasy Blood Extraction Kit was used to extract genomic DNA from the blood cell samples.

The receptor's source is a male donor in good health and CMV-seronegative. The sequencing sample was made of PBMCs. The chain joins TRBV28 to TRBJ2-1, with 7 bases matching TRBD1. The CDR3 sequence is CASGSEGALNEQFF. The sequenced DNA: TGTGCCAGCGGATCAGAGGGGGCTTTGAATGAGCAGTTCTTC.